This is a list of T cell receptor beta chains from one sample in a study of radiation and T cells in renal cell carcinoma. Profiled with immunoSEQ multiplex PCR; TCRdb holds only in-frame clones, not every one. The sample has about 16,000 clones; roughly 45% are singletons. Sequenced material: tumor tissue, taken from a patient whose treatment included radiotherapy and nephrectomy. These TCRs come from a woman aged 55-69 years with renal cell carcinoma. Each CDR3 is given with its conserved first and last residue. The D gene is left open where the match is weak. Clone sizes are given selectively: once, few, many, or a class where the clone is expanded.

v_gene	j_gene	d_gene	abundance	CDR3aa	CDR3nt
TRBV6-6	TRBJ2-5	TRBD1	-	CASSYSLGGRGHF	TGTGCCAGCAGTTACTCGTTGGGGGGCAGGGGGCACTTC
TRBV4-2	TRBJ1-5	TRBD1	medium-sized	CASSQDDRGNQPQHF	TGTGCCAGCAGCCAAGACGACAGGGGCAATCAGCCCCAGCATTTT
TRBV6-5	TRBJ2-7	TRBD1	few	CASSYSDRVNEQYF	TGTGCCAGCAGTTACTCGGACAGGGTAAACGAGCAGTACTTC
TRBV7-2	TRBJ1-5	-	-	CASSPRRGWDQPQHF	TGTGCCAGCAGCCCTCGCAGGGGATGGGATCAGCCCCAGCATTTT
TRBV5-4	TRBJ2-3	-	once	CASSLGDRRTDTQYF	TGTGCCAGCAGCTTGGGCGACAGGCGCACAGATACGCAGTATTTT
TRBV4-1	TRBJ2-7	TRBD1	-	CASSQADRAYEQYF	TGCGCCAGCAGCCAAGCGGACAGGGCGTACGAGCAGTACTTC
TRBV11-2	TRBJ1-2	-	-	CASSPGGRGYTF	TGTGCCAGCAGCCCGGGGGGGAGAGGCTACACCTTC
TRBV5-1	TRBJ1-2	-	few	CASSLQDHNYGYTF	TGCGCCAGCAGCTTACAGGATCATAACTATGGCTACACCTTC
TRBV6-1	TRBJ1-1	-	few	CASSDVEVYSEAFF	TGTGCCAGCAGTGATGTGGAGGTCTATTCTGAAGCTTTCTTT
TRBV4-3	TRBJ2-7	TRBD2	once	CASSQEWGASGTYEQYF	TGCGCCAGCAGCCAAGAATGGGGGGCTAGCGGGACCTACGAGCAGTACTTC
TRBV10-3	TRBJ2-1	-	many	CAINARTTDNEQFF	TGTGCCATCAATGCGAGGACTACCGACAATGAGCAGTTCTTC
TRBV19	TRBJ2-1	-	-	CASSVLQGRGYNEQFF	TGTGCCAGTAGTGTTCTACAGGGTAGGGGCTACAATGAGCAGTTCTTC
TRBV6-6	TRBJ2-3	TRBD1	few	CASSYGTGVTDTQYF	TGTGCCAGCAGTTATGGGACAGGGGTTACAGATACGCAGTATTTT
TRBV2	TRBJ2-2	-	few	CASRGGGVSGELFF	TGTGCCAGCAGGGGCGGAGGAGTGAGCGGGGAGCTGTTTTTT
TRBV19	TRBJ2-7	TRBD1	-	CASSLRRGGTGYEQYF	TGTGCCAGTAGTCTACGGAGAGGCGGGACAGGATACGAGCAGTACTTC
TRBV15	TRBJ2-7	-	-	CATSAGRGPLYEQYF	TGTGCCACCAGCGCGGGTCGGGGACCTCTCTACGAGCAGTACTTC
TRBV5-1	TRBJ2-7	-	many	CASSLFGGTYEQYF	TGCGCCAGCAGCTTGTTCGGGGGAACCTACGAGCAGTACTTC
TRBV7-9	TRBJ2-7	TRBD1	-	CASSLGTGYEQYF	TGTGCCAGCAGCCTCGGGACAGGCTACGAGCAGTACTTC
TRBV7-3	TRBJ2-3	TRBD1	once	CASSLKGGQGAIDTQYF	TGTGCCAGCAGCTTAAAGGGAGGACAGGGGGCAATAGATACGCAGTATTTT
TRBV7-9	TRBJ2-5	-	-	CASSPWIQETQYF	TGTGCCAGCAGCCCTTGGATTCAAGAGACCCAGTACTTC
TRBV29-1	TRBJ1-4	TRBD1	-	CSVLQGLQEKLFF	TGCAGCGTTTTACAGGGGCTTCAGGAAAAACTGTTTTTT
TRBV4-1	TRBJ1-1	-	-	CASSQDNRGRSEAFF	TGCGCCAGCAGCCAAGATAATCGGGGGCGGAGTGAAGCTTTCTTT
TRBV2	TRBJ1-2	TRBD1	many	CASRPGTGFYGYTF	TGTGCCAGCAGGCCCGGGACAGGATTCTATGGCTACACCTTC
TRBV11-3	TRBJ1-2	-	-	CASSLDRNQNNYGYTF	TGTGCCAGCAGCTTAGACAGAAATCAAAATAACTATGGCTACACCTTC
TRBV7-2	TRBJ2-3	TRBD2	-	CASSPGPGLAGTSTDTQYF	TGTGCCAGCAGCCCGGGTCCGGGACTAGCGGGTACTAGCACAGATACGCAGTATTTT
TRBV6-6	TRBJ1-1	TRBD1	few	CASSWTGRTEAFF	TGTGCCAGCAGTTGGACAGGTAGGACTGAAGCTTTCTTT
TRBV4-2	TRBJ1-2	TRBD1	few	CASSQDLPGQGYGYTF	TGTGCCAGCAGCCAAGATCTTCCGGGACAGGGGTATGGCTACACCTTC
TRBV7-3	TRBJ2-7	TRBD1	many	CASSSGRGRQYF	TGTGCCAGCAGCTCCGGCAGGGGGCGGCAGTACTTC
TRBV7-2	TRBJ2-7	-	few	CASSFSGTRDEQYF	TGTGCCAGCAGCTTCTCCGGGACCCGGGACGAGCAGTACTTC
TRBV11-3	TRBJ2-1	TRBD2	-	CASSRLAGGYNEQFF	TGTGCCAGCAGCCGCCTGGCGGGAGGGTACAATGAGCAGTTCTTC
TRBV29-1	TRBJ1-2	TRBD1	few	CSVGQGDYGYTF	TGCAGCGTTGGACAGGGCGACTATGGCTACACCTTC
TRBV21-1	TRBJ1-1	-	-	CASSKLDRGPGSNTEAFF	TGTGCCAGCAGCAAACTCGATAGGGGACCCGGTTCGAACACTGAAGCTTTCTTT
TRBV7-8	TRBJ2-7	TRBD1	-	CASSPDRVAQYF	TGTGCCAGCAGCCCGGACAGGGTAGCGCAGTACTTC
TRBV7-2	TRBJ2-4	-	many	CASSPRGDIQYF	TGTGCCAGCAGCCCCCGAGGGGACATTCAGTACTTC
TRBV6-6	TRBJ2-1	TRBD2	-	CASSWGAGGYNEQFF	TGTGCCAGCAGTTGGGGGGCGGGAGGCTACAATGAGCAGTTCTTC
TRBV2	TRBJ1-1	TRBD1	once	CASIPETGAMNTEAFF	TGTGCCAGCATACCCGAAACAGGGGCGATGAACACTGAAGCTTTCTTT
TRBV9	TRBJ2-7	TRBD2	-	CASSRMGEGDEQYF	TGTGCCAGCAGTCGGATGGGGGAGGGAGACGAGCAGTACTTC
TRBV7-2	TRBJ1-1	-	-	CASSLYSHTEAFF	TGTGCCAGCAGCTTATATTCCCACACTGAAGCTTTCTTT
TRBV5-4	TRBJ2-3	TRBD2	once	CASSSLAGEDTQYF	TGTGCCAGCAGCTCCCTAGCGGGAGAAGATACGCAGTATTTT
TRBV6-1	TRBJ1-2	TRBD1	-	CASSYRQGTGYTF	TGTGCCAGCAGTTATCGACAGGGTACTGGCTACACCTTC
TRBV4-2	TRBJ2-3	TRBD2	many	CASSQERASGTDTQYF	TGTGCCAGCAGCCAAGAGCGGGCTAGCGGAACAGATACGCAGTATTTT